One and the same sample provided the 20 T cell receptor beta chains below, sequenced in a study of cytomegalovirus exposure and HLA in healthy donors. A multiplex PCR was run with 60 Vbeta primers and 13 Jbeta primers. Produced via immunoSEQ multiplex PCR; TCRdb's table is partial and in-frame only. Here the sample table reports around 140,000 clones. Material: PBMCs. The receptors originated from a male donor in good health and CMV-seronegative.

This chain uses TRBV5-1 with TRBJ2-7; 7 positions match TRBD1. Germline lookup yields CDR1 SGHRS and CDR2 YFSETQ. This CDR3 has 11 residues. The V and J ends lost 2 bases and 12 bases, in that order; junction bases with no gene match: 5. The CDR3 loop reads CASSFGDSVYF. The CDR3 region has the DNA TGCGCCAGCAGCTTTGGGGACAGTGTGTACTTC.

V is TRBV7-2 and J is TRBJ1-5; unclear D gene. The CDR3 loop spans 13 amino acids. Trimming pared 5 bases from V and 6 bases from J, leaving 11 bases between. Germline assignment: CDR1 SGHTA and CDR2 FQGNSA. The CDR3 nucleotides are TGTGCCAGCAGCCCAATCGCGGGTCAGCCCCAGCATTTT. Its translation is CASSPIAGQPQHF. Full variable domain (rest looked up from reference TRBV7-2 and TRBJ1-5): GAGVSQSPSNKVTEKGKDVELRCDPISGHTALYWYRQSLGQGLEFLIYFQGNSAPDKSGLPSDRFSAERTGGSVSTLTIQRTQQEDSAVYLCASSPIAGQPQHFGDGTRLSIL.

This chain uses TRBV5-1 with TRBJ1-1, with 12 positions matching TRBD1. This CDR3 region has 16 residues. Germline assignment: CDR1 SGHRS and CDR2 YFSETQ. The V segment lost 0 bases and the J segment 5 bases; nucleotides outside the gene matches: 5. CDR3 loop: CASSLGGTGGVTEAFF. The CDR3 bases are TGCGCCAGCAGCTTGGGGGGGACAGGGGGCGTTACTGAAGCTTTCTTT.

The chain combines TRBV6-4 with TRBJ2-1; 13 bases line up with TRBD2. This CDR3 contains 18 residues. V dropped 8 bases and J dropped 4; count of bases not matched to a gene: 14. Germline CDR1 and CDR2: MRHNA and SNTAGT. Here the CDR3 reads CASPGPKLLAGGYNEQFF. Written as DNA, the CDR3 is TGTGCCAGCCCCGGGCCAAAATTACTAGCGGGAGGGTACAATGAGCAGTTCTTC.

The chain links TRBV9 to TRBJ2-7, with a weak D call TRBD2 (5 bases). With 3 bases removed from V and 5 bases from J, the gap between germline ends came to 27 bases. The CDR3 has 18 amino acids. CDR1 is SGDLS, CDR2 YYNGEE, per germline. The DNA of the CDR3 is TGTGCCAGCAGCGGGCCCAGTAAGGGAAGCGGCTCCATCGACGAGCAGTACTTC. Its protein product is CASSGPSKGSGSIDEQYF.

This chain links TRBV25-1 with TRBJ1-2; D unresolved. Germline V gives CDR1 MGHDK, CDR2 SYGVNS. V was clipped by 6 bases and J by 2 bases, with 10 bases between them. The CDR3 length is 13 residues. CDR3 in amino acids: CASSPTANYGYTF. CDR3 sequence (DNA): TGTGCCAGCAGCCCTACAGCCAACTATGGCTACACCTTC.

The chain has TRBV6-1 and TRBJ1-1, with D unclear. V was clipped by 9 bases and J by 1 base, with 15 bases between them. The CDR3 extends over 14 amino acids. Germline V gene lookup returns CDR1 MNHNS and CDR2 SASEGT. DNA of the CDR3: TGTGCCAGAATCTCGACACAAAAGAACACTGAAGCTTTCTTT. Translation: CARISTQKNTEAFF.

This chain connects TRBV28 to TRBJ1-6; 7 nucleotides match TRBD1. Germline lookup yields CDR1 MDHEN and CDR2 SYDVKM. The CDR3 spans 13 residues. J gave up 10 bases and V 11 bases, and 11 bases lay outside the gene matches. CDR3 residues: CAGRDREESPLHF. The DNA for the CDR3 is TGTGCCGGAAGAGACAGGGAAGAATCACCCCTCCACTTT.

CDR3 in DNA: TGTGCCAGCTCACCACCGAAATTAGCGGGAGATGAGCAGTTCTTC. This sequence encodes CASSPPKLAGDEQFF. The chain is built from TRBV18 and TRBJ2-1, with 9 bases that match TRBD2. The trim removed 0 bases at V and 8 bases at J, leaving 5 bases unmatched. There are 15 residues in the CDR3. Germline V gives CDR1 KGHSH, CDR2 LQKENI.

The chain carries TRBV29-1 and TRBJ2-1; 7 positions match TRBD1. V shed 6 bases, J shed 6 bases, and the junction held 2 bases outside the gene matches. The CDR3 totals 11 residues. The germline V gene has CDR1 SQVTM and CDR2 ANQGSEA. Written as DNA, the CDR3 is TGCAGCGTGACAGGGTCCAATGAGCAGTTCTTC. Translation gives CSVTGSNEQFF.

This chain uses TRBV9 with TRBJ2-5; D is uncertain. There are 13 residues in the CDR3. Germline V gives CDR1 SGDLS, CDR2 YYNGEE. V was clipped by 7 bases and J by 5 bases, with 15 bases between them. CDR3 bases: TGTGCCAGCCCCCCAGAGGATGGTGAGACCCAGTACTTC. Translated, it gives CASPPEDGETQYF.

The V and J genes are TRBV4-2 and TRBJ1-1, with D unresolved. Trimming took 0 bases from V and 3 from J, leaving 23 bases between them. CDR1 is LGHNA, CDR2 YNFKEQ, per germline. CDR3 length: 19 residues. The CDR3 is CASSQDGSSARLSDTEAFF. For the CDR3, the DNA is TGTGCCAGCAGCCAAGACGGGAGTTCGGCGCGTCTATCGGACACTGAAGCTTTCTTT.

V and J are TRBV10-1 and TRBJ1-1; no clear D. Germline loops: CDR1 WNHNN, CDR2 SYGVQD (reference sequence). Trimming took 2 bases from V and 8 from J, leaving 9 bases between them. The CDR3 totals 12 residues. This CDR3 reads CASSEPSGEAFF. The CDR3 nucleotides are TGCGCCAGCAGTGAGCCAAGCGGGGAAGCTTTCTTT.

The V gene is TRBV19, the J gene TRBJ1-5; TRBD1 aligns across 8 bases. The CDR3 spans 17 residues. CDR1 is LNHDA and CDR2 is SQIVND in the germline V gene (reference sequence). After removal of 5 bases from V and 5 bases from J, the junction contained 14 bases not matched to a gene. The DNA of the CDR3 is TGTGCCAGTAGTCCAACCGCCCGGACAGGGATTTATCAGCCCCAGCATTTT. Translation: CASSPTARTGIYQPQHF.

This sequence joins TRBV28 and TRBJ1-2; TRBD1 matches 9 bases. V dropped 1 base and J dropped 12; count of bases not matched to a gene: 15. CDR3 size: 16 residues. CDR1 is MDHEN, CDR2 SYDVKM, per germline. The CDR3 region is CASSLFPGTGPGVNTF. CDR3 bases: TGTGCCAGCAGTTTATTTCCCGGGACAGGGCCTGGGGTAAACACCTTC.

This rearrangement joins TRBV4-3 to TRBJ1-2; TRBD1 matches at 10 bases. Germline trimming cut 1 base from V and 6 bases from J; bases unmatched to any gene: 5. This CDR3 comprises 15 residues. The germline V gene has CDR1 LGHNA and CDR2 YSLEER. The CDR3 is CASSQGRGTGDGYTF. The CDR3, as DNA: TGCGCCAGCAGCCAAGGAAGAGGGACAGGGGATGGCTACACCTTC.

The J gene is TRBJ1-1, the V gene TRBV19; TRBD1 might be the D (5 bases). The germline V gene encodes CDR1 LNHDA and CDR2 SQIVND (reference sequence). The CDR3 length is 11 residues. Trimming left V 9 bases short and J 10 bases short, with 15 bases between. CDR3 DNA: TGTGCCAGCCTTAGGGGAGGAGGAGCTTTCTTT. This sequence encodes CASLRGGGAFF.

The J gene is TRBJ2-7, the V gene TRBV29-1; 7 bases line up with TRBD1. Germline values: CDR1 SQVTM, CDR2 ANQGSEA. J gave up 6 bases and V 7 bases, and 9 bases lay outside the gene matches. CDR3 length equals 12 residues. The CDR3 sequence is CSAGTVLSEQYF. The CDR3 region has the DNA TGCAGCGCTGGGACAGTCCTATCCGAGCAGTACTTC.

This sequence joins TRBV9 and TRBJ2-2; 10 nucleotides line up with TRBD1. This CDR3 region has 15 residues. The V gene's germline CDR1 is SGDLS and CDR2 YYNGEE. V trimming: 0 bases; J trimming: 6 bases; junction bases outside the gene matches: 2. In DNA form, the CDR3 reads TGTGCCAGCAGCGTAGGTGGACAGGGGGCCGGGGAGCTGTTTTTT. Its translation: CASSVGGQGAGELFF.

This chain uses TRBV11-3 with TRBJ2-3; 9 bases fit TRBD1. This CDR3 is built from 15 residues. After removal of 5 bases from V and 2 bases from J, the junction contained 5 bases not matched to a gene. CDR1 and CDR2 from the germline V gene are SGHNT and YENEEA. The CDR3 is CASSRRTGATDTQYF. The CDR3 DNA reads TGTGCCAGCAGCCGGCGGACAGGGGCCACAGATACGCAGTATTTT.